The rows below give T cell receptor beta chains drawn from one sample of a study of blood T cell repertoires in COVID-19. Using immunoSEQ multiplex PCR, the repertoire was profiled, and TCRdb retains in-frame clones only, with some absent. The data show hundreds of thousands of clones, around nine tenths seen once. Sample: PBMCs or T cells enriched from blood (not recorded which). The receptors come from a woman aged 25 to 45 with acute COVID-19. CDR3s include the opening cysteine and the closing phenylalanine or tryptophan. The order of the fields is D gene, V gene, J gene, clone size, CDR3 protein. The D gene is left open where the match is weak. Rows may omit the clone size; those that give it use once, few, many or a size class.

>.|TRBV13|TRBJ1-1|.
CASSPWGGDTEAFF
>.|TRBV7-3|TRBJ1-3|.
CASSLGGNSGNTIYF
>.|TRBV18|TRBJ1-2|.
CASSPVSGEGNYGYTF
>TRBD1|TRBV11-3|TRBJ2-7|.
CASSLRGQGSYEQYF
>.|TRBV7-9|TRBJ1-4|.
CAIGEGLNEKLFF
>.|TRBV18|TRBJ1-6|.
CASSPREGRGWSPLHF
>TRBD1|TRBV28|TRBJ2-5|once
CASSSDRFKETQYF
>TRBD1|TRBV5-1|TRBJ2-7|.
CASSLLTGLGYEQYF
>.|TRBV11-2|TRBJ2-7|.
CASSLGGGHPLYEQYF
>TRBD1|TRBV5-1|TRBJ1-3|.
CASSWDRPSGNTIYF
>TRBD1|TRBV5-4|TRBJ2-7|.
CASSLEGTGEEQYF
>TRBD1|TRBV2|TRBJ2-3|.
CASSGGTGTDTQYF
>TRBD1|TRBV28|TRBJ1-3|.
CASSSPGQTSGNTIYF
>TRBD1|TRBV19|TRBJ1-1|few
CASSTGTGAVQGAFF
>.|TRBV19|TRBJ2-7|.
CASSIVSRGYEQYF
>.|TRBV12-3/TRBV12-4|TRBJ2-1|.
CASTPGLYNEQFF
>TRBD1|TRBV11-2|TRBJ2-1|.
CASSLNRGPVISYNEQFF
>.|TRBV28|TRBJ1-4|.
CASTPEGTTDVNEKLFF
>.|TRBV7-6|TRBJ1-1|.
CASSSTGNEAFF
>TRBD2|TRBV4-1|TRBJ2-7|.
CASSQKNTGGSNYEQYF
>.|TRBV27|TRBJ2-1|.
CASSFRRDDEQFF
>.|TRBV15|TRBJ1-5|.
CATSREELSRENQPQHF
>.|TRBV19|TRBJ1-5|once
CASSIDRQVSGDQPQHF
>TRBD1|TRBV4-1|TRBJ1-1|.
CASSHPGRGHTEAFF
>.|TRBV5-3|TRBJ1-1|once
CARAGPGQTTEAFF
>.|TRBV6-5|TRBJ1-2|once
CASSYSLGLPRGYTF
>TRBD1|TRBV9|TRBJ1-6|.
CASSISGQGGSPLHF
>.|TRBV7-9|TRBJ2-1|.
CASSFPLEQFF
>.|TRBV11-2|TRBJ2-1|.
CASRSIAGSNEQFF
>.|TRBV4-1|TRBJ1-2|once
CASSQGVEGQNYGYTF
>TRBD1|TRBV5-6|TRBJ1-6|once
CASIGSGTGENSPLHF
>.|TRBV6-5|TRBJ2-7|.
CASTENPAGYEQYF
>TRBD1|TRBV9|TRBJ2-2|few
CASSVAYDRGLDTGELFF
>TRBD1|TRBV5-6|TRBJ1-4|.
CASRTGTNEKLFF
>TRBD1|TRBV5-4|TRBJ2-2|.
CASSRGQTNTGELFF
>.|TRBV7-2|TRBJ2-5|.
CASSAGRETQYF
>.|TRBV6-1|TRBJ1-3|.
CASSEELSSGNTIYF
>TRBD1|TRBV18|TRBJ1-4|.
CASSPRTGDEKLFF
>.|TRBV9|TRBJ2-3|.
CASSPLGGGGEDTQYF
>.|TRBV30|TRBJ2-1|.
CAWSAGVSNEQFF
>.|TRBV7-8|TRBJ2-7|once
CASSWTAGRGPYEQYF
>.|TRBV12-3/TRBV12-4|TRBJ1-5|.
CASSFSGKQPQHF
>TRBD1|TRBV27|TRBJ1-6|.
CASSLGQGSSPLHF
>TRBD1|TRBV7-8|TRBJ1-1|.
CASSLTPGGAPVEAFF
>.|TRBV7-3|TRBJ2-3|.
CASSLGRGLGTDTQYF
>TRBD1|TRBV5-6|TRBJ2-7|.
CASSLGGRGLAEQYF
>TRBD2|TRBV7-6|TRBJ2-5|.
CASSSGTTNQETQYF
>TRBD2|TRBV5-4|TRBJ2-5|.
CASSLTSGGEETQYF
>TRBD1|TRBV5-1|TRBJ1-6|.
CASTPLGQGAGSPLHF
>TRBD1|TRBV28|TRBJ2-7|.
CASSFWGQVSYEQYF
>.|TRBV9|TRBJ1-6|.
CASSVGGGQRLHF
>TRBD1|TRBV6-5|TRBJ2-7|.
CASSYGGQRGNYEQYF
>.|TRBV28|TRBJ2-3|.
CASNPPTGRTDTQYF